Listed below are T cell receptor beta chains from one sample, sequenced in a study of T-cell memory formation after mild COVID-19. TCRdb redid the calling of the 5' RACE reads with MiXCR, one entry per CDR3 protein. The repertoire has about 200,000 distinct CDR3 sequences, around 8.8% of them found once; the top ten carry approximately 3.3%. The specimen sequenced was PBMCs or a T cell subset sorted from them (not recorded which). The receptor source for this set is a man between 18 and 35 years old who had mild COVID-19 (a few samples of this study predate the infection). Cell type and time point are not known. The CDR3 runs from the conserved cysteine through the conserved F or W. A D gene is named only where the DNA matches it firmly. Not all rows give a size; the values are once, few, many and, for expanded clones, a class.

cdr3_length	v_call	d_call	j_call	clone_size	cdr3_nt	cdr3_aa
15	TRBV4-3	TRBD1	TRBJ2-3	many	TGCGCCAGCAGCCAACAGGGGGCCAACACAGATACGCAGTATTTT	CASSQQGANTDTQYF
16	TRBV6-6	TRBD2	TRBJ2-1	NA	TGTGCCAGCAGTTACGGAGAGACTAGCGGAGTCTATGAGCAGTTCTTC	CASSYGETSGVYEQFF
18	TRBV7-2	NA	TRBJ2-5	NA	TGTGCCAGCAGCTTATTCGGCGATGCGGGGCTGTTCCAAGAGACCCAGTACTTC	CASSLFGDAGLFQETQYF
14	TRBV20-1	NA	TRBJ2-3	few	TGCAGTGCCGACGGAGGATTGCGCACAGATACGCAGTATTTT	CSADGGLRTDTQYF
15	TRBV3-1	TRBD1	TRBJ2-2	NA	TGTGCCAGCAGCCCTTTAGGGGGCAACACCGGGGAGCTGTTTTTT	CASSPLGGNTGELFF
17	TRBV6-2/TRBV6-3	NA	TRBJ1-5	many	TGTGCCAGCAGTTACCCTTCATGGGAGGGTCAGATTCCGCCCCAGCATTTT	CASSYPSWEGQIPPQHF
15	TRBV29-1	NA	TRBJ2-7	many	TGCAGCGTCTCGAAGATCACCGGGCCCGGAGACGAGCAGTACTTC	CSVSKITGPGDEQYF
15	TRBV12-5	TRBD1	TRBJ1-1	NA	TGTGCTAGTGGTCTAGACCCAGGGGGCGGCGGCGAAGCTTTCTTT	CASGLDPGGGGEAFF
17	TRBV18	NA	TRBJ1-1	NA	TGTGCCAGCTCACCACGTTCTGCAGTGGGTTTACACACTGAAGCTTTCTTT	CASSPRSAVGLHTEAFF
13	TRBV3-1	NA	TRBJ1-1	few	TGTGCCAGCAGCCAAGATACCCTAGTTGGAGCTTTCTTT	CASSQDTLVGAFF
15	TRBV18	TRBD1	TRBJ1-6	NA	TGTGCCAGCTCACCCGACGGACAGGGGAGGTCACCCCTCCACTTT	CASSPDGQGRSPLHF
14	TRBV5-1	NA	TRBJ2-1	few	TGCGCCAGCAGCTTGGTACAGGGTAAAAATGAGCAGTTCTTC	CASSLVQGKNEQFF
15	TRBV7-2	TRBD1	TRBJ1-2	NA	TGTGCCAGCAGCTTAGTGGGACAGACTCACTATGGCTACACCTTC	CASSLVGQTHYGYTF
15	TRBV7-2	TRBD1	TRBJ1-1	few	TGTGCCAGCAGCCTAGCGGGACAGGGGATTCCTGAAGCTTTCTTT	CASSLAGQGIPEAFF
15	TRBV19	TRBD2	TRBJ2-2	few	TGTGCCAGTCGACGTGGGACTAGGTCCACCGGGGAGCTGTTTTTT	CASRRGTRSTGELFF
14	TRBV9	NA	TRBJ1-1	NA	TGTGCCAGCAGCGAGACCTTTGGTGGCACTGAACCTTTCTTT	CASSETFGGTEPFF
16	TRBV10-2	TRBD1	TRBJ2-7	few	TGCGCCAGCAGTGGACCGGGACAGGGGGCCCCCTCCGAGCAGTACTTC	CASSGPGQGAPSEQYF
18	TRBV9	TRBD1	TRBJ1-1	few	TGTGCCAGCAGCGTAGGGGACAGGGGGCCGGGTGGTTACACTGAAGCTTTCTTT	CASSVGDRGPGGYTEAFF
15	TRBV7-8	TRBD2	TRBJ2-1	many	TGTGCCAGCAGCCCCATGGCGGGGGGGTACAATGAGCAGTTCTTC	CASSPMAGGYNEQFF
15	TRBV25-1	NA	TRBJ2-4	few	TGTGCCAGCAGTGACACAGGGTCCGGCAAAAACATTCAGTACTTC	CASSDTGSGKNIQYF
15	TRBV4-3	NA	TRBJ2-7	few	TGCGCCAGCAGCCAAGATCGGCAGCAGATCTACGAGCAGTACTTC	CASSQDRQQIYEQYF
14	TRBV6-2/TRBV6-3	TRBD1	TRBJ2-7	few	TGTGCCAGCACTGCAGGGGGATCTCTGGACGAGCAGTACTTC	CASTAGGSLDEQYF
17	TRBV9	TRBD1	TRBJ2-3	NA	TGTGCCAGCAGCGTAGTGGGACAGGGGGCGACGGCAGATACGCAGTATTTT	CASSVVGQGATADTQYF
10	TRBV12-3/TRBV12-4	NA	TRBJ2-1	NA	TGTGCCAGCAGTTTCCATGAGCAGTTCTTC	CASSFHEQFF
19	TRBV20-1	TRBD2	TRBJ2-3	NA	TGCAGTGCTAGAGATTTTAGGGCTAGCGGGGGCCGAAGCACAGATACGCAGTATTTT	CSARDFRASGGRSTDTQYF
14	TRBV5-4	NA	TRBJ1-1	few	TGTGCCAGCAGCTTGTCCCGGGGGACCCCTGAAGCTTTCTTT	CASSLSRGTPEAFF
13	TRBV5-1	NA	TRBJ2-5	NA	TGCGCCAGCAGCTCACCGGACAAAGAGACCCAGTACTTC	CASSSPDKETQYF
13	TRBV11-2	NA	TRBJ1-2	NA	TGTGCCAGCAGCTTGCACAGGGAGGGTGGCTACACCTTC	CASSLHREGGYTF
13	TRBV10-2	TRBD2	TRBJ2-3	NA	TGCGCCACAGGACTAGCGGGGGGAGATACGCAGTATTTT	CATGLAGGDTQYF
13	TRBV30	NA	TRBJ1-5	few	TGTGCCTGGAGTGTACTGCTCCGGGGGGCCCAGCATTTT	CAWSVLLRGAQHF
17	TRBV9	NA	TRBJ2-6	few	TGTGCCAGCAGCGTATGGTTGTCCCAGGCTGGGGCCAACGTCCTGACTTTC	CASSVWLSQAGANVLTF
12	TRBV7-6	NA	TRBJ2-7	few	TGTGCCAGCAGCCTAAATTCCTACGAGCAGTACTTC	CASSLNSYEQYF
16	TRBV12-3/TRBV12-4	NA	TRBJ1-5	NA	TGTGCCAGCAGTTTTATGGGACAATCCTTCGATCAGCCCCAGCATTTT	CASSFMGQSFDQPQHF
17	TRBV7-6	TRBD1	TRBJ1-5	NA	TGTGCCAGCAGCGTCTTTGCAGGGGGCGCGGAGGTGCAGCCCCAGCATTTT	CASSVFAGGAEVQPQHF
14	TRBV5-1	NA	TRBJ2-1	many	TGCGCCAGCAGCTTGAGTACAGTACCCAATGAGCAGTTCTTC	CASSLSTVPNEQFF
14	TRBV7-2	NA	TRBJ1-1	few	TGTGCCAGCACCCTAAGTGTGGGTTGGACTGAAGCTTTCTTT	CASTLSVGWTEAFF
15	TRBV5-1	NA	TRBJ2-1	many	TGCGCCAGCAGCTTTGTCATTAGCTCCTACAATGAGCAGTTCTTC	CASSFVISSYNEQFF
15	TRBV7-2	TRBD1	TRBJ1-2	few	TGTGCCAGCAGGTCGACAGGGGGCGAATATTATGGCTACACCTTC	CASRSTGGEYYGYTF
14	TRBV25-1	NA	TRBJ2-2	NA	TGTGCCAGCAGTGTACAGGGCGGGACCGGGGAGCTGTTTTTT	CASSVQGGTGELFF
14	TRBV7-2	NA	TRBJ2-3	many	TGTGCCAGCAGCCCGGGACTCAGCACAGATACGCAGTATTTT	CASSPGLSTDTQYF